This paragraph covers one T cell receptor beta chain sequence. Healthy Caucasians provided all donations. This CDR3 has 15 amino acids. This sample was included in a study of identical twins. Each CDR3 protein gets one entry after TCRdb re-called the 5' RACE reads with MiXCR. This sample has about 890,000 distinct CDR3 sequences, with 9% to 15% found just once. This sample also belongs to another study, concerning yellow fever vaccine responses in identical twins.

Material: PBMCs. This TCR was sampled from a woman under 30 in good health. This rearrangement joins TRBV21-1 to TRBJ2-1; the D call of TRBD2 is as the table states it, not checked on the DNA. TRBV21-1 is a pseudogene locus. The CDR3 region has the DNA TGTGCCAGATCTTTAGCGGGGGGAAGAATAGATGAGCAGTTCTTC. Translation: CARSLAGGRIDEQFF.